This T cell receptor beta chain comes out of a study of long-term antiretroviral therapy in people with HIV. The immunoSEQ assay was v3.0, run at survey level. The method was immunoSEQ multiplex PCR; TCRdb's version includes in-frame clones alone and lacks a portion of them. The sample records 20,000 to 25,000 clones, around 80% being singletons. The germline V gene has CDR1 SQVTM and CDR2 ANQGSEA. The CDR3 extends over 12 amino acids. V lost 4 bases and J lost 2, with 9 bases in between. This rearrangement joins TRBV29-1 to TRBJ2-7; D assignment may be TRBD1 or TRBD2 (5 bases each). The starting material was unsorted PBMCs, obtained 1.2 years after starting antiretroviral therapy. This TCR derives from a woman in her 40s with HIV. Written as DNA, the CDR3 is TGCAGCGTTGCCAGGGACCCCTACGAGCAGTACTTC. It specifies CSVARDPYEQYF.